The 27 T cell receptor beta chains below were found in one sample sequenced in a study of blood T cells in healthy people across ages. A second PCR, run for about 6 to 11 cycles, used a sample-barcoded 5' primer plus a J-beta primer mix. From the 5' RACE reads, TCRdb called clonotypes with MiXCR, one entry per CDR3 protein. The sample includes 800,000 to 950,000 distinct CDR3 sequences, 25% to 30% seen only once; the top ten take more than 8.5%. The same data also contributed to another study, on T cells of mothers and their children.

The sequenced sample was blood. These receptors came from a woman between 40 and 50 years old in good health.

This clonotype was counted between two and nine times. The chain combines TRBV5-1 with TRBJ2-7; the D is unclear. CDR3 length: 13 amino acids. CDR1 is SGHRS and CDR2 is YFSETQ in the germline V gene. The V end was cut by 4 bases, the J end by 2 bases, with 10 bases between. CDR3 sequence: CASSEYAAYEQYF. CDR3 nucleotides: TGCGCCAGCAGCGAATACGCGGCCTACGAGCAGTACTTC.

This clonotype was counted a few times. The V and J genes are TRBV9 and TRBJ2-7; TRBD2 agrees at 11 bases. The CDR3 sequence is 16 residues long. The V segment lost 7 bases and the J segment 6 bases; nucleotides outside the gene matches: 15. CDR1 and CDR2 (germline): SGDLS, YYNGEE. CDR3: CASGLGSGGAFPEQYF. As DNA, the CDR3 is TGTGCCAGCGGCTTAGGTAGCGGGGGGGCCTTCCCCGAGCAGTACTTC.

This rearrangement joins TRBV20-1 to TRBJ1-3; D possibly corresponds to TRBD1 (6 bases). Trimming shortened V by 1 base and J by 0 bases, and 13 bases separated the two germline ends. The CDR3 is 16 amino acids. Looked up from germline, CDR1 is DFQATT and CDR2 is SNEGSKA (reference sequence). The CDR3 DNA is TGCAGTGCTAGAGCATGGGGGCAGGGCTCTGGAAACACCATATATTTT. Protein product: CSARAWGQGSGNTIYF.

This clonotype was detected ten times or more. V and J are TRBV7-6 and TRBJ2-1; 7 nucleotides align to TRBD2. The germline V gene has CDR1 SGHVS and CDR2 FNYEAQ. The J segment lost 5 bases and the V segment lost 1 base, leaving 2 bases of the junction unmatched. This CDR3 is 14 amino acids long. CDR3 amino acids: CASSLVGRDNEQFF. The CDR3 DNA reads TGTGCCAGCAGCTTAGTAGGGAGGGACAATGAGCAGTTCTTC.

The chain links TRBV7-2 to TRBJ1-2; D not certain. This CDR3 is built from 13 residues. The V gene's germline CDR1 is SGHTA and CDR2 FQGNSA. V was cut by 5 bases and J by 6 bases, with 13 bases left in between. The DNA for the CDR3 is TGTGCCAGCAGCCCACGTCTGGAAAATGGCTACACCTTC. It specifies CASSPRLENGYTF.

This chain connects TRBV7-6 to TRBJ1-3; D remains ambiguous. Per germline, CDR1 SGHVS and CDR2 FNYEAQ. V dropped 3 bases and J dropped 3 bases, with 9 bases sitting between them. CDR3 length: 14 amino acids. The CDR3 region has the DNA TGTGCCAGCAGCTTGACTGATAATGGAAACACCATATATTTT. This translates into CASSLTDNGNTIYF.

V is TRBV20-1 and J is TRBJ1-2; D is ambiguous. Germline CDR1 and CDR2: DFQATT and SNEGSKA (reference sequence). V was clipped by 0 bases and J by 4 bases, with 12 bases between them. The CDR3 runs to 14 residues. The CDR3 region is CSARDRGEGYGYTF. Here the CDR3 DNA reads TGCAGTGCTAGAGATCGTGGAGAAGGCTATGGCTACACCTTC.

The chain employs TRBV7-2 and TRBJ2-5; TRBD1 matches at 7 bases. The J call could be wrong; TRBJ2-7 is a better fit for the DNA end. This CDR3 is built from 15 residues. Germline V gives CDR1 SGHTA, CDR2 FQGNSA. The CDR3 nucleotides are TGTGCCAGCAGGGTACAGGGGATGAGCTCCTACGAGCAGTACTTC. Protein: CASRVQGMSSYEQYF.

This clonotype was seen at least ten times. The chain has TRBV6-2 or TRBV6-3 and TRBJ2-7; 10 bases are shared with TRBD2. Unmatched junction bases numbered 13, after V lost 5 bases and J lost 6 bases. The germline V gene has CDR1 MNHEY and CDR2 SVGEGT. The length of the CDR3 is 16 residues. The CDR3 DNA reads TGTGCCAGCAGTCACGACACCGGGACTAGCGAACCCGAGCAGTACTTC. This translates into CASSHDTGTSEPEQYF.

This clonotype was found once. The chain combines TRBV12-3 or TRBV12-4 with TRBJ2-1; D not resolved. The CDR3 has 17 residues. V was pared by 2 bases and J by 8 bases, with 22 bases between. CDR3 nucleotide sequence: TGTGCCAGCAGTTTATTGTCGCAGTACGAGTACAACCATGAGCAGTTCTTC. This translates into CASSLLSQYEYNHEQFF.

At least ten counts were recorded for this clonotype. The rearrangement links TRBV28 to TRBJ1-5; D unclear. Germline CDR1 reads MDHEN; CDR2 reads SYDVKM. The CDR3 length is 17 residues. Trimming took off 5 bases at V and 0 bases at J, with 17 bases between the two ends. DNA of the CDR3: TGTGCCAGCAGTCCGGGCCCGAGCCTTTATAGCAATCAGCCCCAGCATTTT. It specifies CASSPGPSLYSNQPQHF.

This chain links TRBV15 with TRBJ2-7; tentatively, D is TRBD2 (5 bases). V lost 5 bases and J 6 bases, leaving 17 bases between the germline ends. CDR1 and CDR2 from the germline V gene are LNHNV and YYDKDF (reference sequence). The CDR3 extends over 14 amino acids. CDR3: CATSPGRRGCEQYF. The CDR3 coding sequence is TGTGCCACCAGCCCGGGCAGACGGGGATGCGAGCAGTACTTC. Based on the CDR3 plus reference TRBV15 and TRBJ2-7, the full variable domain is DAMVIQNPRYQVTQFGKPVTLSCSQTLNHNVMYWYQQKSSQAPKLLFHYYDKDFNNEADTPDNFQSRRPNTSFCFLDIRSPGLGDTAMYLCATSPGRRGCEQYFGPGTRLTVT.

The rearrangement uses TRBV14 and TRBJ2-5; the D gene is possibly TRBD1 (7 bases). Germline-derived CDR1 and CDR2 are SGHDN and FVKESK. V lost 4 bases and J 5 bases, leaving 14 bases between the germline ends. This CDR3 has 14 residues. The CDR3 DNA follows: TGTGCCAGCAGCCGCAGGGGGGCCGGGGAGACCCAGTACTTC. Translated: CASSRRGAGETQYF.

The DNA of the CDR3 is TGTGCCAGCAGCTTATGGCCCGAGCAGTACTTC. Residues: CASSLWPEQYF. The gene calls are TRBV7-2 and TRBJ2-7; D ambiguous. This CDR3 is 11 amino acids long. V lost 2 bases and J lost 6, with 5 bases in between. Germline V gene sequence: CDR1 SGHTA, CDR2 FQGNSA.

The chain is built from TRBV9 and TRBJ1-6, with TRBD1 as a possible D gene (6 bases). Trimming took 4 bases from V and 5 from J, leaving 13 bases between them. Germline CDR1 and CDR2: SGDLS and YYNGEE. CDR3 size: 15 residues. The CDR3 here is CASSPRTEHNSPLHF. The CDR3 nucleotides are TGTGCCAGCAGCCCTCGGACAGAACATAATTCACCCCTCCACTTT.

The sample holds a few counts of this clonotype. The J gene is TRBJ1-2, the V gene TRBV20-1; a weak D match, TRBD1 (5 bases). Trimming removed 2 bases at V and 2 bases at J, with 9 bases between. The germline CDR1 and CDR2 sequences are DFQATT and SNEGSKA (reference sequence). The CDR3 is 13 residues long. The CDR3 nucleotides read TGCAGTGCTAGAAAGGGGAACAACTATGGCTACACCTTC. Encoded protein: CSARKGNNYGYTF.

This clonotype was detected many times. This chain links TRBV7-9 with TRBJ2-7, with a weak D call TRBD1 (5 bases). The CDR3 sequence is 15 residues long. V was clipped by 1 base and J by 0 bases, with 10 bases between them. Germline V gives CDR1 SEHNR, CDR2 FQNEAQ (reference sequence). The CDR3 DNA reads TGTGCCAGCAGCTTAGGACAGTTCAGCTCCTACGAGCAGTACTTC. This translates into CASSLGQFSSYEQYF.

This clonotype was seen many times. This sequence joins TRBV29-1 and TRBJ2-1, with 7 bases that match TRBD2. Trimming took 6 bases from V and 0 from J; bases not matched to a gene: 8. Germline values: CDR1 SQVTM, CDR2 ANQGSEA. This CDR3 comprises 15 residues. As DNA, the CDR3 is TGCAGCGTGGGGGGGAAAATTAGCTCCTACAATGAGCAGTTCTTC. Amino acid sequence: CSVGGKISSYNEQFF.

This clonotype was seen only a few times. The chain has TRBV7-9 and TRBJ1-2; D is ambiguous. Trimming shortened V by 2 bases and J by 1 base, and 8 bases separated the two germline ends. This CDR3 has 14 amino acids. The germline gives CDR1 SEHNR, CDR2 FQNEAQ (reference sequence). DNA for the CDR3: TGTGCCAGCAGCTTAATGGCGGATAACTATGGCTACACCTTC. Translation: CASSLMADNYGYTF. Full variable domain (rest looked up from reference TRBV7-9 and TRBJ1-2): DTGVSQNPRHKITKRGQNVTFRCDPISEHNRLYWYRQTLGQGPEFLTYFQNEAQLEKSRLLSDRFSAERPKGSFSTLEIQRTEQGDSAMYLCASSLMADNYGYTFGSGTRLTVV.

The V gene is TRBV20-1, the J gene TRBJ2-5, with 9 nucleotides matching TRBD1. The J call is uncertain, as TRBJ2-7 better fits the DNA end. The CDR3 sequence is 15 residues long. Germline CDR1 reads DFQATT; CDR2 reads SNEGSKA (reference sequence). The CDR3 bases are TGCAGTGCTAGCCCCGACAGGGGGGGAACCTACGAGCAGTACTTC. Its translation: CSASPDRGGTYEQYF.

This clonotype was found a few times. The chain couples TRBV11-2 to TRBJ2-5; 12 bases agree with TRBD2. Germline loops: CDR1 SGHAT, CDR2 FQNNGV. V lost 1 base, J lost 5 bases, and 14 bases stayed unmatched. This CDR3 is 19 amino acids long. The CDR3, as DNA: TGTGCCAGCAGCTTAGTGTCGACTAGCGGGGGATTAGTGGGGGAGACCCAGTACTTC. The encoded protein is CASSLVSTSGGLVGETQYF.

This clonotype was detected many times. The chain uses TRBV29-1 and TRBJ2-2; TRBD1 matches at 9 bases. V trimming: 4 bases; J trimming: 2 bases; junction bases outside the gene matches: 5. CDR1 and CDR2 from the germline V gene are SQVTM and ANQGSEA. The CDR3 totals 15 residues. DNA for the CDR3: TGCAGCGTTGGGTGGACAGGGGCCAACACCGGGGAGCTGTTTTTT. It specifies CSVGWTGANTGELFF.

The gene calls are TRBV11-2 and TRBJ2-7; D unresolved. V lost 1 base, J lost 5 bases, and 12 bases lay in between. Germline CDR1 and CDR2: SGHAT and FQNNGV. The CDR3 consists of 14 residues. The CDR3 spells CASSLGGLPNEQYF. The CDR3 region has the DNA TGTGCCAGCAGCTTAGGGGGTCTTCCCAACGAGCAGTACTTC.

The chain couples TRBV7-2 to TRBJ1-2, with unresolved D. Germline CDR1 reads SGHTA; CDR2 reads FQGNSA. The CDR3 runs 14 residues. The V gene lost 7 bases and the J gene lost 2 bases, with 14 bases spanning the gap. For the CDR3, the DNA is TGTGCCAGCACCGGAAATTCGCCGAACTATGGCTACACCTTC. Its translation is CASTGNSPNYGYTF.

The table lists this clonotype with many counts. The chain has TRBV29-1 and TRBJ2-6; D is undetermined. The V and J ends lost 5 bases and 0 bases respectively, with 8 bases between them. The V gene's germline CDR1 is SQVTM and CDR2 ANQGSEA. The CDR3 runs 14 residues. For the CDR3, the DNA is TGCAGCGTTCTTATAAGCTCTGGGGCCAACGTCCTGACTTTC. It specifies CSVLISSGANVLTF.

This clonotype was detected a few times. This chain connects TRBV12-3 or TRBV12-4 to TRBJ2-1; 9 nucleotides align to TRBD2. This CDR3 is built from 14 residues. V shed 7 bases and J 3 bases; nucleotides not matched to a gene: 4. The CDR3 sequence is CASKGLANYNEQFF. The CDR3 coding sequence is TGTGCCAGCAAGGGACTAGCCAACTACAATGAGCAGTTCTTC.

This clonotype appeared a few times. V gene TRBV4-3 combines with J gene TRBJ2-3, with TRBD2 identical over 9 bases. J gave up 4 bases and V 0 bases, and 8 bases lay outside the gene matches. Germline V gene data show CDR1 as LGHNA and CDR2 as YSLEER. The CDR3 spans 17 residues. CDR3: CASSQDGAGGGADTQYF. The CDR3 bases are TGCGCCAGCAGCCAAGATGGAGCGGGGGGCGGCGCAGATACGCAGTATTTT.